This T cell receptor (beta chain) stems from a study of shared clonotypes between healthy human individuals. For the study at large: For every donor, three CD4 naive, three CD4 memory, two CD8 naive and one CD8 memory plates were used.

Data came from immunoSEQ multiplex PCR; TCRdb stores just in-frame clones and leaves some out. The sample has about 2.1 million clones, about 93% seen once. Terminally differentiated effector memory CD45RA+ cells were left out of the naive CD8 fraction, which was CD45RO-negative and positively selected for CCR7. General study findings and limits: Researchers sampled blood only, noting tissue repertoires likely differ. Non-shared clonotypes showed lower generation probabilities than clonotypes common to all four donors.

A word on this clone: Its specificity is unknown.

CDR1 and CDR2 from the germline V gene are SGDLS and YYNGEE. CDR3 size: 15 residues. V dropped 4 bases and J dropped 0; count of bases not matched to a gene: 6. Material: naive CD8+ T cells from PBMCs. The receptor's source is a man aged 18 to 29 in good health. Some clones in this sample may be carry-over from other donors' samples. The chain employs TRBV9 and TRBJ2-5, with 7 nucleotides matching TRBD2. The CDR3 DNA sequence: TGTGCCAGCAGCCCCAGCGGGAACAACCAAGAGACCCAGTACTTC. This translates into CASSPSGNNQETQYF.